This T cell receptor beta chain was recorded in a study of vaccination effects on CD4 cells after COVID-19. Looking at the study overall: Of the BNT162b2 and mRNA-1273 vaccines, participants received two doses of one or the other. Convalescent patient samples, from a couple of individuals, date to 16 days and one week before vaccination.

CD4+ T cells specific for antigen were expanded with viral peptide pools by the ViraFEST assay before sequencing. The culture ran for 10 to 11 days, and then CD4+ T cells were isolated. A PCR test confirmed that the person had SARS-CoV-2 infection between March and December 2020. A half-medium replacement with IL-2 medium was carried out on days 3 and 7. This table comes from immunoSEQ multiplex PCR, and its TCRdb copy is limited to in-frame clones, with some not included. The table has 35,000 to 55,000 clones, 65% to 70% seen once; the top ten hold 30% to 40%. V dropped 7 bases and J dropped 1; count of bases not matched to a gene: 6. Germline-derived CDR1 and CDR2 are SGHTA and FQGNSA. This CDR3 comprises 16 residues. The study's findings and limits: Clones induced by infection and by vaccine showed marked clonal contraction late after vaccination.

This clone turned up a few times. Antigen unknown. Sequences were derived from CD4+ T cells from PBMCs cultured with a peptide pool, sampled before COVID-19 vaccination. This chain connects TRBV7-2 to TRBJ2-2; TRBD2 agrees at 10 bases. This sequence was found in a human donor who had a prior SARS-CoV-2 infection. The CDR3 spells CASNGRTSGNTGELFF. The CDR3 nucleotides are TGTGCCAGCAACGGTCGGACTAGCGGGAACACCGGGGAGCTGTTTTTT.